This TCR beta chain was obtained from a study of blood T cell repertoires in COVID-19. Study context: The United States, Italy and Spain supplied acute and convalescent COVID-19 samples. Sample material is recorded as cDNA or gDNA derived from T cells, B-cell-depleted T cells, or PBMCs.

In the authors' methods: Amplifying reference gene primers gave estimates of nucleated cell counts. Assay used: immunoSEQ multiplex PCR; TCRdb lists only in-frame clones, some missing. D and trimming were read from the DNA, whereas the V and J calls and clone size are those reported in that table. The repertoire holds 160,000 or so clones, roughly 90% seen once, with 3% to 4% in the top ten. This CDR3 contains 12 residues. V lost 3 bases to trimming and J lost 7 bases, with 9 bases between them. Germline assignment: CDR1 SGHAT and CDR2 FQNNGV. The sequenced sample consisted of peripheral blood. This TCR was recovered from an older woman who had recovered from COVID-19. The rearrangement links TRBV11-2 to TRBJ1-1; TRBD1 is a possible D gene (6 bases). In DNA, the CDR3 is TGTGCCAGCAGCTTCCTGACAGGTGAAGCTTTCTTT. Translation: CASSFLTGEAFF.